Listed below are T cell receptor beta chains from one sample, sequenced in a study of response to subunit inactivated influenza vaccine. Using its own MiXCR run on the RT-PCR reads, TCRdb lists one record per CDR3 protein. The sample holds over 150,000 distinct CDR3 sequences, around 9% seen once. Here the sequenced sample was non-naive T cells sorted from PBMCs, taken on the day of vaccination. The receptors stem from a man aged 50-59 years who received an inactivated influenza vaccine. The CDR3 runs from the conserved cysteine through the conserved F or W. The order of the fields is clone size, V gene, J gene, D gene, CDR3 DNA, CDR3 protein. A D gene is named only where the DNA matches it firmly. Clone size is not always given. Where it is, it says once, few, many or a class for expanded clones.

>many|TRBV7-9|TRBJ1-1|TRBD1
TGTGCCAGCAGCTTAGATGGGACAGCGAACACTGAAGCTTTCTTT
CASSLDGTANTEAFF
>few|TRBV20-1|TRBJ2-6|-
TGCAGTGCTAGAGCTACGAGCTCTGGGGCCAACGTCCTGACTTTC
CSARATSSGANVLTF
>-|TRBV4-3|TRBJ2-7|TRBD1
TGCGCCAGCAGCCAAGAGACAGGGGGCTCCTACGAGCAGTACTTC
CASSQETGGSYEQYF
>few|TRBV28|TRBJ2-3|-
TGTGCCAGCAGTCCCCGGGCAGGGGCAGATACGCAGTATTTT
CASSPRAGADTQYF
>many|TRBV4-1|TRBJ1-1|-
TGCGCCAGCAGCCGGGGAGGGCAAGCTTTCTTT
CASSRGGQAFF
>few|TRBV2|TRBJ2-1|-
TGTGCCAGCAGACCCACGGGAGCTGAGCAGTTCTTC
CASRPTGAEQFF
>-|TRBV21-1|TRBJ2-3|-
TGTGCCAGCATATCTGGGGGGCCCCGCCCAGATACGCAGTATTTT
CASISGGPRPDTQYF
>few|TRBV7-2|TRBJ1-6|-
TGTGCCAGCAGCCTACGGGATTCCTATAATTCACCCCTCCACTTT
CASSLRDSYNSPLHF
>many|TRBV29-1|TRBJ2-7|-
TGCAGCGTTTCCCGGTCAAGCTCCTACGAGCAGTACTTC
CSVSRSSSYEQYF
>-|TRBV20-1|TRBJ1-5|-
TGCAGTGCTGCCTCGGGGGACCAGCCCCAGCATTTT
CSAASGDQPQHF
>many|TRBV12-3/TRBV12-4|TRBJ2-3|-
TGTGCCAGCAGTCAACGGACTGTCACAGATACGCAGTATTTT
CASSQRTVTDTQYF
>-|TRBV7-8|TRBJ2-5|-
TGTGCCAGCAGCTTAGATTGGGGGCTCGTGCGAGAGACCCAGTACTTC
CASSLDWGLVRETQYF
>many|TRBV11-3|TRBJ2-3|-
TGTGCCAGCAGCTTTGGCTCCACAGATACGCAGTATTTT
CASSFGSTDTQYF
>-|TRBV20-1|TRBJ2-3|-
TGCAGTGCTACTACAGATACGCAGTATTTT
CSATTDTQYF
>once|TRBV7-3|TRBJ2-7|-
TGTGCCATCAGCTTAACCCCTACCTACGAGCAGTACTTC
CAISLTPTYEQYF
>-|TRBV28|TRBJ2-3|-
TGTGCCAGCAGTTTGGTCGGCGGTTGGTCAGGGGGCACAGATACGCAGTATTTT
CASSLVGGWSGGTDTQYF
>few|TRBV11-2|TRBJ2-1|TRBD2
TGTGCCAGCAGCAACCTCTGGACTAGCGGTAGGACCTACAATGAGCAGTTCTTC
CASSNLWTSGRTYNEQFF
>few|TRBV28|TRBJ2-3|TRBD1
TGTGCCAGCAGCCCGCCCGGGACAGGGTTATTAACGCAGTATTTT
CASSPPGTGLLTQYF
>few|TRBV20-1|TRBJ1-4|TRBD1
TGCAGTGCTAGCGTTCTAGGACAGGGGAACGAAAAACTGTTTTTT
CSASVLGQGNEKLFF
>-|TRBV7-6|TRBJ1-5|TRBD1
TGTGCCAGCAGCCCAGGGGACAGATCGAATCAGCCCCAGCATTTT
CASSPGDRSNQPQHF
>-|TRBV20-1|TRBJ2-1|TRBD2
TGCAGTGCTAGAGAGGCTAGCGGGGGATACAATGAGCAGTTCTTC
CSAREASGGYNEQFF
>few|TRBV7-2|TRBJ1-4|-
TGTGCCAGCACCAGACAGCCTGGGGAAAAACTGTTTTTT
CASTRQPGEKLFF
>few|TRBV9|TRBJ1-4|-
TGTGCCAGCAGCGAGGGAGCTAATGATGGAAAACTGTTTTTT
CASSEGANDGKLFF
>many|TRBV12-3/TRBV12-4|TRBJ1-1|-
TGTGCCAGCAGTTTCACCCCTAGGAAGAACACTGAAGCTTTCTTT
CASSFTPRKNTEAFF
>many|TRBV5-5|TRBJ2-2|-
TGTGCCAGCAGCTTGTTCGGAACCGCGAACACCGGGGAGCTGTTTTTT
CASSLFGTANTGELFF
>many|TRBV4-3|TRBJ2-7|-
TGCGCCAGCAGCCAAGAAGCGGCCAACGAGCAGTACTTC
CASSQEAANEQYF
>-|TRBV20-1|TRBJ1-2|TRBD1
TGCAGTGCTGCCGGGACAGGGATCTATGGCTACACCTTC
CSAAGTGIYGYTF
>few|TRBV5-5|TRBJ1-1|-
TGTGCCAGCAGCTTGAGGTGGGGAACAGTCTTAATGAACACTGAAGCTTTCTTT
CASSLRWGTVLMNTEAFF
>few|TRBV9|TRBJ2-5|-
TGTGCCAGCAGCGTAGCCGGGGGAGAGGGGGAGACCCAGTACTTC
CASSVAGGEGETQYF
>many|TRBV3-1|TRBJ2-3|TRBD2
TGTGCCAGCAGCCGAACTAGCGGGGTTCGAGCAGATACGCAGTATTTT
CASSRTSGVRADTQYF
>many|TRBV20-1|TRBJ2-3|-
TGCAGTGGGTCCTCGGGACTGATAGGAACAGATACGCAGTATTTT
CSGSSGLIGTDTQYF
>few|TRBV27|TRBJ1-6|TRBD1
TGTGCCAGCAGTCCAGGGACAGGGATGGGTAATTCACCCCTCCACTTT
CASSPGTGMGNSPLHF
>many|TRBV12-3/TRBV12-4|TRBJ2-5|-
TGTGCCAGCAGTTTAGGAATAGGGGAGACCCAGTACTTC
CASSLGIGETQYF
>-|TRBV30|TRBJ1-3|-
TGTGCCTGGAAGGGGTCTGGAAACACCATATATTTT
CAWKGSGNTIYF
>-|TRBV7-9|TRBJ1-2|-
TGTGCCAGCAGCCTTGGGGACCCTCAGAACTATGGCTACACCTTC
CASSLGDPQNYGYTF
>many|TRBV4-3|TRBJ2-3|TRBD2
TGCGCCAGCAGCCAAGATTTAACCGGGGGGGTAGATACGCAGTATTTT
CASSQDLTGGVDTQYF
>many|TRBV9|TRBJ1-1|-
TGTGCCAGCAGCGTAGTTCCGGGATCTGAAGCTTTCTTT
CASSVVPGSEAFF
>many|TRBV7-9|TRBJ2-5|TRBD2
TGTGCCAGCAGCTCCCCGGAGCCAGGGAGGGGGACCCAGTACTTC
CASSSPEPGRGTQYF
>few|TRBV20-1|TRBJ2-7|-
TGCAGTGCTAGAGGGATTAGGTCGCGAACCTCCTACGAGCAGTACTTC
CSARGIRSRTSYEQYF
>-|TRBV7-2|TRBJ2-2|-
TGTGCCAGCAGCTTAACACGGGGGACCACCGGGGAGCTGTTTTTT
CASSLTRGTTGELFF
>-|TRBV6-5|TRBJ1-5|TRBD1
TGTGCCAGCAGTTACTCTCCTTCACAGGGGACGGACCAGCCCCAGCATTTT
CASSYSPSQGTDQPQHF
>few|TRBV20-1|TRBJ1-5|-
TGCAGTGCTAGAGATCAGTTTGCAGGGAAAAATCAGCCCCAGCATTTT
CSARDQFAGKNQPQHF
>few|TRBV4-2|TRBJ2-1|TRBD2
TGTGCCAGCGGTCTGGCGGGGGGGACTACAACTGAGCAGTTCTTC
CASGLAGGTTTEQFF
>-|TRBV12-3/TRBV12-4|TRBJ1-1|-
TGTGCCAGCAGTTCTCAGGGTCTCAACACTGAAGCTTTCTTT
CASSSQGLNTEAFF
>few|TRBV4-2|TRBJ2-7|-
TGTGCCAGCAGCCAAGATAGGGCTAGCTGGACCTACGAGCAGTACTTC
CASSQDRASWTYEQYF
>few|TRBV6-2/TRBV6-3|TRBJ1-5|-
TGTGCCAGCAGTTACTCCCTTTATCAGCCCCAGCATTTT
CASSYSLYQPQHF